The source of this T cell receptor beta chain is a study of sequential checkpoint blockade in melanoma. Study at large: Maintenance nivolumab came after either treatment sequence.

The treatment was: randomized to nivolumab then ipilimumab (arm A) or the reverse (arm B). From thawed PBMCs, live CD3+CD8+ cells negative for CD19 and CD56 were sorted. Clones were read by immunoSEQ multiplex PCR, and TCRdb kept only the in-frame ones, dropping some. This table holds 30,000 to 45,000 clones, around nine tenths found once. The CDR3 is 14 amino acids. CDR1 and CDR2 from the germline V gene are MNHEY and SMNVEV (reference sequence). V lost 6 bases and J lost 2, with 11 bases in between. This TCR was sampled from a human donor with melanoma. Here the sequenced sample was CD8+ T cells sorted from blood (inferred from file names), taken from a patient given nivolumab and ipilimumab in sequence. The chain joins TRBV27 to TRBJ1-5; D unresolved. This chain's CDR3 is CASSLLDGNQPQHF. The CDR3 DNA follows: TGTGCCAGCAGCCTGTTAGATGGCAATCAGCCCCAGCATTTT.